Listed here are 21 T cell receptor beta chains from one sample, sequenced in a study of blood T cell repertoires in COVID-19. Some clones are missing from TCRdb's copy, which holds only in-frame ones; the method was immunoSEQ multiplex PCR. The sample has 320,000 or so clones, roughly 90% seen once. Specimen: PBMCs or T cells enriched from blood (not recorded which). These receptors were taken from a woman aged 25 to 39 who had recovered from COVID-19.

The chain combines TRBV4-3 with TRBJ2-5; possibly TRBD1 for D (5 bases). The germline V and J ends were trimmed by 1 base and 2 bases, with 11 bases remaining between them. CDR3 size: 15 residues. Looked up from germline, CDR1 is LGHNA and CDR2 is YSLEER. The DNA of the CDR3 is TGCGCCAGCAGCCAAGGTCCCAGGGAACAAGAGACCCAGTACTTC. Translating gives CASSQGPREQETQYF.

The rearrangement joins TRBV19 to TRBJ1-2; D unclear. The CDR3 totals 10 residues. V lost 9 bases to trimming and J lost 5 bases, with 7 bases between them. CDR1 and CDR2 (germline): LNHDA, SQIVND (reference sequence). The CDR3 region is CASPRYGYTF. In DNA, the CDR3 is TGTGCCAGCCCCCGTTATGGCTACACCTTC.

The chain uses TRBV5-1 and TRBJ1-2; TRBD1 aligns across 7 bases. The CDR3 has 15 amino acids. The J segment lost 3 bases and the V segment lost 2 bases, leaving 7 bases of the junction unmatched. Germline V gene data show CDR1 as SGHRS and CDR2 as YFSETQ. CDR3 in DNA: TGCGCCAGCAGCTTAAAAAGGGGGCTTGACTATGGCTACACCTTC. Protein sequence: CASSLKRGLDYGYTF.

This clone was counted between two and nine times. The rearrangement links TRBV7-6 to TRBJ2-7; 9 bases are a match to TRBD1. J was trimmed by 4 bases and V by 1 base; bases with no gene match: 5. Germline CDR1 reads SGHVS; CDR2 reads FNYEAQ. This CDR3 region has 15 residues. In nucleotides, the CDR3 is TGTGCCAGCAGCTTAGAGGGACAGGGTTCGTACGAGCAGTACTTC. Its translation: CASSLEGQGSYEQYF.

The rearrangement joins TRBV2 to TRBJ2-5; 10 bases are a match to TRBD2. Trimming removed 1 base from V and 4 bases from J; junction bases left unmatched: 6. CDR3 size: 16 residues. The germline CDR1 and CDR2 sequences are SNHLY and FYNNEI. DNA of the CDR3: TGTGCCAGCAGTGAAGGCCTAGCGGGGGCCGGAGAGACCCAGTACTTC. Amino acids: CASSEGLAGAGETQYF. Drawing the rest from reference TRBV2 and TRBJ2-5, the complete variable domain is EPEVTQTPSHQVTQMGQEVILRCVPISNHLYFYWYRQILGQKVEFLVSFYNNEISEKSEIFDDQFSVERPDGSNFTLKIRSTKLEDSAMYFCASSEGLAGAGETQYFGPGTRLLVL.

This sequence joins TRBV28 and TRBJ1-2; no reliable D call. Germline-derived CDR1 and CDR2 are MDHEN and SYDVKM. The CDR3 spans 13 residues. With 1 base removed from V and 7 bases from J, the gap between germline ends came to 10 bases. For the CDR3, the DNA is TGTGCCAGCAGTTTATCGATGGCCTCTGGCTACACCTTC. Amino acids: CASSLSMASGYTF.

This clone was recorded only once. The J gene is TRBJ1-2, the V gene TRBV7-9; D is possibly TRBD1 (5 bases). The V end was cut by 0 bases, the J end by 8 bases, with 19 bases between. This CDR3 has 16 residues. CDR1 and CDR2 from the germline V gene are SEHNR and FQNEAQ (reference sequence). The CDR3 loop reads CASSLASRGRANGYTF. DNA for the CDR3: TGTGCCAGCAGCTTAGCGTCGAGAGGCAGGGCCAACGGCTACACCTTC.

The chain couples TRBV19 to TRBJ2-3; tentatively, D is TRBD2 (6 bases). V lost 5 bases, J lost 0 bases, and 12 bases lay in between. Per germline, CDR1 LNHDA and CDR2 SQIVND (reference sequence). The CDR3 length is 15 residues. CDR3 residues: CASSAGLTSTDTQYF. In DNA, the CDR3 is TGTGCCAGTAGTGCCGGACTAACGAGCACAGATACGCAGTATTTT.

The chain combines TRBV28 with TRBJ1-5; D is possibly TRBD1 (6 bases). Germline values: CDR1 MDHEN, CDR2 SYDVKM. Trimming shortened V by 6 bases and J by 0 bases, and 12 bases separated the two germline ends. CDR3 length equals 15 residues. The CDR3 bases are TGTGCCAGCAGGCAACAGGGTTATAGCAATCAGCCCCAGCATTTT. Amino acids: CASRQQGYSNQPQHF.

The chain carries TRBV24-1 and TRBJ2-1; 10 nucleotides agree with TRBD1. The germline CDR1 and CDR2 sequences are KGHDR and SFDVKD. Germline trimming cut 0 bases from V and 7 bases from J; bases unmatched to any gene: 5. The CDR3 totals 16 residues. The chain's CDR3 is CATSDLGQGVFNEQFF. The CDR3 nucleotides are TGTGCCACCAGTGATTTGGGACAGGGGGTATTTAATGAGCAGTTCTTC.

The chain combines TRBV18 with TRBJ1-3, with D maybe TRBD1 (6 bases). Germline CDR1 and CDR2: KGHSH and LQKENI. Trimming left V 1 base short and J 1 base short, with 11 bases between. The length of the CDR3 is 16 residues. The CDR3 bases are TGTGCCAGCTCACCACTTGGGGGACAATCTGGAAACACCATATATTTT. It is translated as CASSPLGGQSGNTIYF.

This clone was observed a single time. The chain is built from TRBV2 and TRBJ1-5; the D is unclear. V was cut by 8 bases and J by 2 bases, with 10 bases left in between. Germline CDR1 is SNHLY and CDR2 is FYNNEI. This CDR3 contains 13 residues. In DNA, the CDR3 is TGTGCCAGCGACATCGGTGGCAATCAGCCCCAGCATTTT. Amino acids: CASDIGGNQPQHF. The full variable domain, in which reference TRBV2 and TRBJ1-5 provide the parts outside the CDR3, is EPEVTQTPSHQVTQMGQEVILRCVPISNHLYFYWYRQILGQKVEFLVSFYNNEISEKSEIFDDQFSVERPDGSNFTLKIRSTKLEDSAMYFCASDIGGNQPQHFGDGTRLSIL.

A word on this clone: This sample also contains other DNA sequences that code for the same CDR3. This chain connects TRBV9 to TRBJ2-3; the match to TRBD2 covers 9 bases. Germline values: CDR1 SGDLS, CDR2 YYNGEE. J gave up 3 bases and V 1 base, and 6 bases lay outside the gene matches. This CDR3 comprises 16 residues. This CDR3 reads CASSVRGGGATDTQYF. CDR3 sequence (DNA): TGTGCCAGCAGCGTACGGGGCGGGGGGGCAACAGATACGCAGTATTTT. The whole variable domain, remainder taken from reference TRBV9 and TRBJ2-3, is DSGVTQTPKHLITATGQRVTLRCSPRSGDLSVYWYQQSLDQGLQFLIQYYNGEERAKGNILERFSAQQFPDLHSELNLSSLELGDSALYFCASSVRGGGATDTQYFGPGTRLTVL.

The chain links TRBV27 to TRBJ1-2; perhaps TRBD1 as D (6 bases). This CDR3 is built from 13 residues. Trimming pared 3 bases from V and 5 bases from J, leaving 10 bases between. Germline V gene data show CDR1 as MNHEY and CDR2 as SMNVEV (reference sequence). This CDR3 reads CASSFRGPYGYTF. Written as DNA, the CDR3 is TGTGCCAGCAGTTTCAGGGGTCCGTATGGCTACACCTTC.

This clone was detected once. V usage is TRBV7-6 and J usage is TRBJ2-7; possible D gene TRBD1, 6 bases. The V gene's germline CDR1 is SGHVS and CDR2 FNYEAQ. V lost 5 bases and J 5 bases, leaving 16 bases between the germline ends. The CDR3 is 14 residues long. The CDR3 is CASSGLLQGHEQYF. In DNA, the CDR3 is TGTGCCAGCAGCGGACTGTTACAGGGACACGAGCAGTACTTC.

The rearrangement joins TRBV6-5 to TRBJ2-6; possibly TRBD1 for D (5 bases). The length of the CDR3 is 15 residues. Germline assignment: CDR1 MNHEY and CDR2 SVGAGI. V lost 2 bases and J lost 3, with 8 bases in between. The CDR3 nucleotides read TGTGCCAGCAGTTACGCAGGGTTTGGGGCCAACGTCCTGACTTTC. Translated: CASSYAGFGANVLTF.

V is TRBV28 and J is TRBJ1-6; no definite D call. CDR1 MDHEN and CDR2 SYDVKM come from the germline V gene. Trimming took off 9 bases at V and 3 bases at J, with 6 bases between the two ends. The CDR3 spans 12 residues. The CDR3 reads CASIGYNSPLHF. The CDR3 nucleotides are TGTGCCAGTATCGGCTATAATTCACCCCTCCACTTT. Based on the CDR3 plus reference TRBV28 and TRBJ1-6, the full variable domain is DVKVTQSSRYLVKRTGEKVFLECVQDMDHENMFWYRQDPGLGLRLIYFSYDVKMKEKGDIPEGYSVSREKKERFSLILESASTNQTSMYLCASIGYNSPLHFGNGTRLTVT.

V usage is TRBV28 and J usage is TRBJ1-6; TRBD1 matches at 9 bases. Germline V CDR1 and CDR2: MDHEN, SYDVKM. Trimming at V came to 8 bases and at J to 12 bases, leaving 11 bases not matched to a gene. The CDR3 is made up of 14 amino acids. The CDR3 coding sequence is TGTGCCAGCGGTCACAGGGGGCTGATCGGACCCCTCCACTTT. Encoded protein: CASGHRGLIGPLHF.

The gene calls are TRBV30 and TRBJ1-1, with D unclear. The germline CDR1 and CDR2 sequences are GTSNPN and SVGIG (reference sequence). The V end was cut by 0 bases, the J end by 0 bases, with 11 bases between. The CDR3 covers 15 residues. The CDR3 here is CAWSVLRQLNTEAFF. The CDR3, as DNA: TGTGCCTGGAGTGTCCTGAGGCAGCTGAACACTGAAGCTTTCTTT.

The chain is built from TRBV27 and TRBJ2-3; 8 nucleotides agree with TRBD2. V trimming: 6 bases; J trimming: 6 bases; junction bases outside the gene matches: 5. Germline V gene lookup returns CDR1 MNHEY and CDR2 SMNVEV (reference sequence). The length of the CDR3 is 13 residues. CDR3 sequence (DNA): TGTGCCAGCAGGTCCGGCGGGGGGGATACGCAGTATTTT. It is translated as CASRSGGGDTQYF.

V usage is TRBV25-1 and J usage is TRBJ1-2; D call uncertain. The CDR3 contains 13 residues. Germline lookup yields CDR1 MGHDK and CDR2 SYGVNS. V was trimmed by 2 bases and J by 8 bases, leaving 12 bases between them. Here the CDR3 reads CASSEPGREGYTF. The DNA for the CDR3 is TGTGCCAGCAGTGAACCGGGGAGGGAGGGCTACACCTTC.